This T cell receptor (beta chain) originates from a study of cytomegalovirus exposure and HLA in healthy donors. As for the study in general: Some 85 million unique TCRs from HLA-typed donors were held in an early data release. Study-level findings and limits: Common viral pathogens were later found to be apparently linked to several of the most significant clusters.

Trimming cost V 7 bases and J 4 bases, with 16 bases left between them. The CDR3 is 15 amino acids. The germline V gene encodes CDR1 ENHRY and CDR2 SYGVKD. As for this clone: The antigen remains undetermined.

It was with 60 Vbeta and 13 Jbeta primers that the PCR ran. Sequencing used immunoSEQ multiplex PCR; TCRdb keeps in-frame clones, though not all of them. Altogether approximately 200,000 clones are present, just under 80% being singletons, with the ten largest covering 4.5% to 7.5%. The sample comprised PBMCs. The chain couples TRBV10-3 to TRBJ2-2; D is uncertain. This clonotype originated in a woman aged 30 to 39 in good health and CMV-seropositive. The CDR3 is CAITPSDTFTGELFF. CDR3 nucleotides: TGTGCCATCACACCATCTGACACTTTCACCGGGGAGCTGTTTTTT.